This note documents a single T cell receptor beta chain sequence. What this receptor recognizes is not known. One base away there is no much larger clone; base qualities are not given. This sample is drawn from a study of blood T cell repertoires in COVID-19 (dated by TCRdb to 2018 to 2020). In terms of the full investigation: The collaborator samples originated in the United States, Italy and Spain and spanned the acute and convalescent phases of COVID-19. The material from the prospective study consisted of cDNA or gDNA derived from T cells, B-cell-depleted T cells, or PBMCs. Deeply sampled blood TCRbeta repertoires from subjects exposed to, actively infected with, or recovered from COVID-19 were included in the dataset. The repertoires were released in a freely available public database intended as a resource for research on the immune response to SARS-CoV-2. Samples came from the ongoing ImmuneRACE study (first 160 participants) plus 1,254 subjects from 6 global collaborators. Nearly every sample came with metadata listing a de-identified subject ID, COVID-19 status, age in years and sex. Where available, HLA class I and class II types were obtained from metadata supplied by the sample provider rather than from assay-based typing.

TCRbeta CDR3 regions were amplified from genomic DNA using the immunoSEQ Assay, a bias-controlled multiplex PCR. Per the source publication's procedure: Within the assay, amplification of reference gene primers was used to estimate how many nucleated cells each sample contained. To quantify the absolute abundance of each unique TCRbeta CDR3 rearrangement, sequence reads were collapsed and filtered. For each sample, productive Simpson clonality was calculated as the square root of Simpson's diversity index across productive rearrangements. Drawn from immuneACCESS, this table holds only the in-frame rearrangements with V and J called that TCRdb kept. Clones are partly lost; checked studies trace under half to an unresolved V gene and leave the rest unexplained. V, J and clone size are those of that table, while D and trimming were read from the DNA. The sample includes fewer than 250,000 clones, with more than 75% observed a single time. The ten largest account for around 8% of the sample.

There are 18 amino acids in the CDR3, from cysteine to phenylalanine inclusive. Left in the record is the CDR3 DNA by itself, 54 bases read in frame from the first base. For CDR1 and CDR2, the germline V gene (reference sequence) lists SEHNR and FQNEAQ. Unmatched junction bases come to 21, with V trimmed by 7 bases and J by 7 bases. At one collaborating source in Seattle, patients were enrolled during active infection and were followed longitudinally through the course of disease. Whole blood was collected in K2EDTA tubes by collaborating institutions according to the institutions' own protocols. For TCRbeta analysis, collaborator samples were shipped as frozen whole blood, as isolated PBMCs, or as DNA extracted from either sample type. Paper-wide results and their limitations: How much clinical and demographic metadata was included differed by source and by participant, and the metadata was provided uncurated.

The sequencing input was peripheral blood. The clonotype originates from an older woman with COVID-19, enrolled during active disease. Here the chain combines TRBV7-9 and TRBJ2-5, with TRBD2 matching 10 junction bases. The CDR3 is CASTQLGGTSETSRTQYF. The DNA reads TGTGCCAGCACCCAACTAGGGGGGACTAGCGAGACCTCAAGGACCCAGTACTTC.